This T cell receptor beta chain was sequenced for a study of blood T cells in healthy people across ages. Total RNA was isolated from each sample in quantities of at least 6 micrograms. A sample-barcoded 5' primer and a J-beta primer mix were used in a second PCR of roughly 7 to 11 cycles. TCRdb independently ran MiXCR on the 5' RACE reads; one entry per CDR3 protein. This sample has around 1.7 million distinct CDR3 sequences, with 28% found just once. On this clonotype itself: The antigen is unknown. This may stem from a read error, because a much larger clone lies one nucleotide away.

Study-wide results and limits: Both higher diversity and more naive CD4+ cells marked long-lived donors when set against aged donors. In older individuals, TCR beta diversity per million T cells was lower, falling roughly linearly with age.

The receptor's source is a woman in her 30s in good health. The sequencing input was blood.

The DNA of the CDR3 is TGCGCCAGCAGCTCGCAGGGACTGGCAGATGCGCAGTATTTT. Its protein product is CASSSQGLADAQYF. The chain joins TRBV5-1 to TRBJ2-3; a weak D match, TRBD2 (6 bases). The CDR3 has 14 amino acids. Germline values: CDR1 SGHRS, CDR2 YFSETQ.